These 20 T cell receptor beta chains share one sample of origin, sequenced in a study of T cells after yellow fever vaccination. TCRdb ran MiXCR on the 5' RACE reads and lists one entry per CDR3 protein. The sample shows hundreds of thousands of distinct CDR3 sequences, 18% of them seen only once. The input for sequencing was PBMCs, taken before the yellow fever booster vaccination. Source of these receptors: a man between 18 and 35 years old who received the YFV17D yellow fever vaccine.

This sequence joins TRBV25-1 and TRBJ1-5, with D uncertain. Germline V gene lookup returns CDR1 MGHDK and CDR2 SYGVNS. Trimming pared 1 base from V and 4 bases from J, leaving 5 bases between. The CDR3 spans 13 residues. As DNA, the CDR3 is TGTGCCAGCAGTGAATGGGGTAATCAGCCCCAGCATTTT. Translated, it gives CASSEWGNQPQHF.

In this sample, this clonotype is medium-sized. The chain employs TRBV6-4 and TRBJ2-3; TRBD1 matches 7 bases. Trimming took 6 bases from V and 3 from J; bases not matched to a gene: 6. This CDR3 has 14 residues. From germline, CDR1 is MRHNA and CDR2 SNTAGT. CDR3 amino acids: CASSPGQATDTQYF. CDR3 bases: TGTGCCAGCAGCCCTGGACAGGCAACAGATACGCAGTATTTT.

The chain couples TRBV5-1 to TRBJ1-6, with D possibly being TRBD1 (6 bases). V was pared by 1 base and J by 5 bases, with 10 bases between. CDR1 is SGHRS and CDR2 is YFSETQ in the germline V gene. The length of the CDR3 is 15 residues. CDR3 DNA sequence: TGCGCCAGCAGCTTGTTGGGACAAGATAATTCACCCCTCCACTTT. This encodes CASSLLGQDNSPLHF.

The J gene is TRBJ2-1, the V gene TRBV5-1; 7 bases match TRBD1. CDR3 length: 14 amino acids. Per the germline V gene, CDR1 is SGHRS and CDR2 is YFSETQ. Germline trimming cut 4 bases from V and 4 bases from J; bases unmatched to any gene: 5. The DNA for the CDR3 is TGCGCCAGCAGCGGGGGACAGAGGTACAATGAGCAGTTCTTC. This translates into CASSGGQRYNEQFF.

The chain employs TRBV20-1 and TRBJ2-1, with no clear D. With 7 bases removed from V and 6 bases from J, the gap between germline ends came to 13 bases. The CDR3 sequence is 12 residues long. Per germline, CDR1 DFQATT and CDR2 SNEGSKA (reference sequence). CDR3 nucleotides: TGCAGTGGGGCAGGTCGCGGCAATGAGCAGTTCTTC. As protein: CSGAGRGNEQFF.

This clonotype was seen repeatedly, ten times or more. The chain links TRBV4-1 to TRBJ2-7; 7 nucleotides match TRBD1. The CDR3 has 14 amino acids. Trimming removed 1 base from V and 2 bases from J; junction bases left unmatched: 2. Germline V lookup: CDR1 MGHRA, CDR2 YSYEKL. CDR3: CASSQATGPYEQYF. In nucleotides, the CDR3 is TGCGCCAGCAGCCAAGCGACAGGGCCCTACGAGCAGTACTTC.

This chain joins TRBV7-9 and TRBJ2-1, with TRBD2 identical over 9 bases. This CDR3 region has 15 residues. Germline V lookup: CDR1 SEHNR, CDR2 FQNEAQ (reference sequence). The J segment lost 3 bases and the V segment lost 5 bases, leaving 5 bases of the junction unmatched. The CDR3 spells CASSPRRGGYNEQFF. The CDR3 DNA reads as TGTGCCAGCAGCCCCAGGCGGGGGGGCTACAATGAGCAGTTCTTC.

The rearrangement joins TRBV6-1 to TRBJ1-1; D is possibly TRBD1 (6 bases). The CDR3 spans 16 residues. Trimming cost V 7 bases and J 0 bases, with 18 bases left between them. Germline CDR1 and CDR2: MNHNS and SASEGT. CDR3 in DNA: TGTGCCAGCAATCCGACAGGACAATTCTTGAACACTGAAGCTTTCTTT. Protein product: CASNPTGQFLNTEAFF.

The chain combines TRBV30 with TRBJ1-2, with a possible D match to TRBD1 (5 bases). Trimming took 2 bases from V and 8 from J, leaving 15 bases between them. CDR1 is GTSNPN and CDR2 is SVGIG in the germline V gene (reference sequence). The CDR3 contains 13 residues. CDR3 protein: CAWSSDSYQGYTF. CDR3 bases: TGTGCCTGGAGTTCAGACAGTTATCAGGGCTACACCTTC. The full variable domain, rest sourced from reference TRBV30 and TRBJ1-2, is SQTIHQWPATLVQPVGSPLSLECTVEGTSNPNLYWYRQAAGRGLQLLFYSVGIGQISSEVPQNLSASRPQDRQFILSSKKLLLSDSGFYLCAWSSDSYQGYTFGSGTRLTVV.

V is TRBV19 and J is TRBJ2-2; the D call may be TRBD1 or TRBD2 (5 bases each). Trimming removed 0 bases at V and 6 bases at J, with 17 bases between. The CDR3 contains 17 residues. The germline V gene encodes CDR1 LNHDA and CDR2 SQIVND (reference sequence). CDR3 in amino acids: CASSIDRGSESAGELFF. The CDR3 DNA is TGTGCCAGTAGTATAGATCGGGGCAGTGAATCTGCCGGGGAGCTGTTTTTT.

Notes on this clonotype: At one end the junction does not follow the germline gene, possibly because of a read error. The chain links TRBV27 to TRBJ2-7; D is perhaps TRBD1 or TRBD2 (6 bases each). From germline, CDR1 is MNHEY and CDR2 SMNVEV (reference sequence). The CDR3 has 12 amino acids. The CDR3 loop is CASSSGAYEKYF. CDR3 bases: TGTGCCAGCAGTTCGGGGGCCTACGAGAAGTACTTC.

The genes are TRBV2 and TRBJ2-2; no clear D gene. CDR1 SNHLY and CDR2 FYNNEI come from the germline V gene. The CDR3 has 17 residues. V gave up 0 bases and J gave up 3 bases, with 14 bases separating them. CDR3 amino acids: CASSEAPLGSYTGELFF. As DNA, the CDR3 is TGTGCCAGCAGTGAAGCGCCCCTCGGCAGCTACACCGGGGAGCTGTTTTTT.

This clonotype was observed at least ten times. V usage is TRBV5-1 and J usage is TRBJ1-2, with no clear D. V lost 0 bases, J lost 3 bases, and 3 bases lay in between. This CDR3 contains 12 residues. Germline CDR1 reads SGHRS; CDR2 reads YFSETQ. CDR3: CASSLEDYGYTF. DNA of the CDR3: TGCGCCAGCAGCTTGGAAGACTATGGCTACACCTTC.

This clonotype was detected only a few times. V is TRBV20-1 and J is TRBJ2-5; TRBD2 matches at 7 bases. Losses at the gene ends were 1 base for V and 5 bases for J; bases not matched to a gene: 4. Germline V lookup: CDR1 DFQATT, CDR2 SNEGSKA (reference sequence). CDR3 length: 13 amino acids. The CDR3 spells CSARVRTRETQYF. Written as DNA, the CDR3 is TGCAGTGCTAGAGTTAGGACTAGGGAGACCCAGTACTTC.

This clonotype was counted between two and nine times. The chain combines TRBV7-2 with TRBJ2-7; D uncertain. The germline V gene has CDR1 SGHTA and CDR2 FQGNSA. CDR3 length: 13 residues. The V end lost 1 base, the J end lost 0 bases, and 4 bases lay between the germline ends. Here the CDR3 DNA reads TGTGCCAGCAGCTTAGACACCTCCTACGAGCAGTACGTC. Translated, it gives CASSLDTSYEQYV.

This clonotype was observed a handful of times. The chain couples TRBV6-6 to TRBJ1-1; 8 bases fit TRBD1. V trimming: 10 bases; J trimming: 1 base; junction bases outside the gene matches: 5. Germline V gene sequence: CDR1 MNHNY, CDR2 SVGAGI (reference sequence). This CDR3 is 13 amino acids long. As DNA, the CDR3 is TGTGCCACGTCCGGGACAGGGAACACTGAAGCTTTCTTT. Translated: CATSGTGNTEAFF.

In the case of this clonotype: Since a much larger clone is just one base distant, this may be a read error. The chain joins TRBV4-1 to TRBJ1-1; D is unresolved. CDR3 length equals 12 residues. Trimming took off 4 bases at V and 6 bases at J, with 9 bases between the two ends. Germline assignment: CDR1 MGHRA and CDR2 YSYEKL. The CDR3, as DNA: TGCGCCAGCAGCCTGCCCTACCCTGAAGCTTTCTTT. Protein sequence: CASSLPYPEAFF.

This clonotype was found a few times. V is TRBV4-3 and J is TRBJ2-4, with 8 bases fitting TRBD1. This CDR3 comprises 17 residues. CDR1 and CDR2 (germline): LGHNA, YSLEER. V gave up 4 bases and J gave up 2 bases; unmatched junction bases: 10. The CDR3 loop reads CASSPSPHRGTKNIQYF. The CDR3 bases are TGCGCCAGCAGCCCGTCCCCCCACAGGGGGACCAAAAACATTCAGTACTTC.

This clonotype was seen only a few times. The V gene is TRBV20-1, the J gene TRBJ2-1; D gene uncertain. The CDR3 length is 12 residues. The germline V and J ends were trimmed by 1 base and 5 bases, with 6 bases remaining between them. The germline CDR1 and CDR2 sequences are DFQATT and SNEGSKA (reference sequence). Here the CDR3 reads CSARVRHNEQFF. CDR3 bases: TGCAGTGCTAGAGTAAGACACAATGAGCAGTTCTTC.

The gene calls are TRBV12-3 or TRBV12-4 and TRBJ1-5, with a possible D match to TRBD1 (6 bases). CDR3 length: 12 amino acids. V was trimmed by 5 bases and J by 13 bases, leaving 15 bases between them. Here the CDR3 reads CASSKQDSLQHF. The CDR3 nucleotides read TGTGCCAGCAGTAAACAGGACAGCCTTCAGCATTTT.